This TCR beta chain was identified during a study of shared clonotypes between healthy human individuals. Naive CD8 cells lacked CD45RO, underwent positive selection for CCR7 and left out terminally differentiated effector memory CD45RA+ cells. Every contributor of samples was a Caucasian grown-up residing in Nashville, Tennessee. Assay: immunoSEQ multiplex PCR; the TCRdb copy retains only in-frame clones and omits some. The sample contains over 800,000 clones, 90% to 95% of which appear only once. This CDR3 spans 16 amino acids. The receptor was isolated from a man aged 25-40 years in good health. The sample consisted of naive CD8+ T cells sorted from blood. The V and J genes are TRBV21-1 and TRBJ2-7; the DNA was not used to check the table's D call, TRBD2. TRBV21-1 is given as a pseudogene. Here the CDR3 reads CASSISGGFLAYEQYF. CDR3 nucleotide sequence: TGTGCCAGCAGTATATCCGGGGGTTTCCTCGCCTACGAGCAGTACTTC.